One and the same sample provided the 15 T cell receptor beta chains below, sequenced in a study of blood T cells in healthy people across ages. Sample-barcoded 5' priming and a J-beta primer mix drove a second PCR of roughly 6 to 12 cycles. TCRdb independently ran MiXCR on the 5' RACE reads; one entry per CDR3 protein. The data show 900,000 to 950,000 distinct CDR3 sequences, 25% to 30% seen once. These same data were also listed under a study on T cells of mothers and their children.

Sample: blood. These receptor sequences come from a middle-aged woman in good health.

In regard to this clonotype: A read error may produce the germline difference seen at one junction end. The chain is built from TRBV11-1 and TRBJ2-1; 10 bases map to TRBD2. CDR1 is SGHAT and CDR2 is FQDESV in the germline V gene (reference sequence). This CDR3 has 16 residues. The CDR3, as DNA: TGTGCCAGCAGCCCAGCGGGGGGGGGCTCCCACAATGAGCAGTTCTTC. Residues: CASSPAGGGSHNEQFF.

This clonotype was picked up a small number of times. The rearrangement links TRBV29-1 to TRBJ1-2; no clear D. CDR3 length: 13 residues. Per the germline V gene, CDR1 is SQVTM and CDR2 is ANQGSEA. V was trimmed by 7 bases and J by 2 bases, leaving 14 bases between them. The CDR3 region has the DNA TGCAGCGGGGGTGGAGTTCCCAACTATGGCTACACCTTC. It is translated as CSGGGVPNYGYTF.

This clonotype showed up many times. The chain recombines TRBV6-5 with TRBJ2-1; TRBD2 matches 11 bases. This CDR3 spans 17 amino acids. CDR1 and CDR2 (germline): MNHEY, SVGAGI. Germline trimming cut 2 bases from V and 3 bases from J; bases unmatched to any gene: 6. This CDR3 is CASSYRRGLADYNEQFF. The CDR3 nucleotides read TGTGCCAGCAGTTACCGCCGGGGACTAGCGGACTACAATGAGCAGTTCTTC.

This clonotype has more than one count but fewer than ten. The V gene is TRBV7-2, the J gene TRBJ2-7, with D unclear. V lost 4 bases and J lost 4, with 17 bases in between. Per the germline V gene, CDR1 is SGHTA and CDR2 is FQGNSA. The length of the CDR3 is 15 residues. In DNA, the CDR3 is TGTGCCAGCAGCTACGGCGGCAGCAGTAATTACGAGCAGTACTTC. Its translation: CASSYGGSSNYEQYF.

The V call is TRBV15, the J call TRBJ2-1; D is undetermined. Germline values: CDR1 LNHNV, CDR2 YYDKDF (reference sequence). Deletions cut 8 bases from V and 0 bases from J, with 11 bases between. The CDR3 covers 14 residues. The CDR3 here is CATGDGSSYNEQFF. The DNA of the CDR3 is TGTGCCACCGGAGACGGAAGCTCCTACAATGAGCAGTTCTTC.

This clonotype showed up many times. The CDR3 DNA reads TGTGCCAGCAGTTTACTGGGACAGCACTACCAAGGTGGGGCCAACGTCCTGACTTTC. As protein: CASSLLGQHYQGGANVLTF. This sequence joins TRBV28 and TRBJ2-6; 7 bases align to TRBD1. Trimming took 2 bases from V and 3 from J; bases not matched to a gene: 13. Germline loops: CDR1 MDHEN, CDR2 SYDVKM. The CDR3 is made up of 19 amino acids. Drawing the rest from reference TRBV28 and TRBJ2-6, the complete variable domain is DVKVTQSSRYLVKRTGEKVFLECVQDMDHENMFWYRQDPGLGLRLIYFSYDVKMKEKGDIPEGYSVSREKKERFSLILESASTNQTSMYLCASSLLGQHYQGGANVLTFGAGSRLTVL.

This chain uses TRBV10-3 with TRBJ1-1; D might be TRBD1 (5 bases). This CDR3 comprises 15 residues. The V end was cut by 8 bases, the J end by 1 base, with 17 bases between. Germline assignment: CDR1 ENHRY and CDR2 SYGVKD. CDR3 region: CAIAAGTNRNTEAFF. The CDR3 DNA reads TGTGCCATCGCCGCCGGGACGAATCGGAACACTGAAGCTTTCTTT.

Of note for this clonotype: This may arise from a read error, as a much more abundant clone is one base away. The gene calls are TRBV7-9 and TRBJ2-3; 11 bases fit TRBD2. Germline-derived CDR1 and CDR2 are SEHNR and FQNEAQ (reference sequence). The CDR3 is 14 amino acids. The CDR3 region is CASSEGLAADAQYF. CDR3 coding DNA: TGTGCCAGCAGTGAGGGACTAGCGGCAGATGCGCAGTATTTT.

This clonotype was seen more than once but under ten times. The chain couples TRBV7-2 to TRBJ2-3; 11 bases match TRBD2. V was clipped by 0 bases and J by 0 bases; unmatched bases: 11. Germline V gene lookup returns CDR1 SGHTA and CDR2 FQGNSA. This CDR3 has 20 residues. CDR3 DNA: TGTGCCAGCAGCTTAGCTCCTAGGGCTAGCGGGGGGACTAGCACAGATACGCAGTATTTT. Translated: CASSLAPRASGGTSTDTQYF.

This clonotype has a count of ten or more. The chain links TRBV20-1 to TRBJ2-7; 11 positions match TRBD1. J lost 7 bases, V lost 3 bases, and 8 bases had no gene match. CDR3 length: 14 residues. The germline V gene encodes CDR1 DFQATT and CDR2 SNEGSKA (reference sequence). CDR3: CSASTGQGAREQYF. The CDR3 DNA follows: TGCAGTGCTAGTACCGGACAGGGGGCGAGGGAGCAGTACTTC.

The chain couples TRBV27 to TRBJ1-6; 8 bases fit TRBD1. The CDR3 is 15 amino acids. Per germline, CDR1 MNHEY and CDR2 SMNVEV (reference sequence). V shed 5 bases, J shed 8 bases, and the junction held 8 bases outside the gene matches. CDR3 region: CASSLGQGRHSPLHF. CDR3 DNA sequence: TGTGCCAGCAGTCTAGGACAGGGAAGGCATTCACCCCTCCACTTT.

Many counts were recorded for this clonotype. V usage is TRBV5-6 and J usage is TRBJ2-7; 11 positions agree with TRBD2. The CDR3 has 18 amino acids. With V trimmed by 0 bases and J by 2 bases, 10 bases remained unmatched. Germline CDR1 SGHDT, CDR2 YYEEEE. The CDR3 is CASSLEGALAGGPYEQYF. The DNA for the CDR3 is TGTGCCAGCAGCTTGGAAGGGGCCCTAGCGGGGGGCCCCTACGAGCAGTACTTC.

In the case of this clonotype: A much larger clonotype is one base distant, so this may be a read error. The V call is TRBV20-1, the J call TRBJ2-5; D assignment may be TRBD1 or TRBD2 (6 bases each). Germline values: CDR1 DFQATT, CDR2 SNEGSKA (reference sequence). This CDR3 has 13 amino acids. V was cut by 0 bases and J by 11 bases, with 16 bases left in between. The CDR3 DNA reads as TGCAGTGCTAGAGATGGGGGGCTCAATGAGCAGTACTTC. It codes for CSARDGGLNEQYF.

The rearrangement joins TRBV28 to TRBJ1-5; D gene unclear. Trimming pared 5 bases from V and 0 bases from J, leaving 11 bases between. CDR1 and CDR2 (germline): MDHEN, SYDVKM. This CDR3 is built from 15 residues. The CDR3 nucleotides read TGTGCCAGCAGTCTGTCGCCCTATAGCAATCAGCCCCAGCATTTT. It yields the protein CASSLSPYSNQPQHF.

This chain connects TRBV4-3 to TRBJ2-5; TRBD1 agrees at 7 bases. The CDR3 contains 18 residues. From germline, CDR1 is LGHNA and CDR2 YSLEER. The V and J ends lost 0 bases and 11 bases, in that order; junction bases with no gene match: 21. CDR3 sequence: CASSQDLATGDGADGQYF. The CDR3, as DNA: TGCGCCAGCAGCCAAGACCTAGCTACAGGGGATGGGGCGGACGGGCAGTACTTC.